The 32 T cell receptor beta chains below all came from one sample that was sequenced in a study of T cell responses to AZD1222 COVID-19 vaccine. The protocol was immunoSEQ multiplex PCR, while the TCRdb copy is restricted to in-frame clones and leaves out a portion. The sample yields about 110,000 clones, roughly 85% seen once. Sequenced here: peripheral blood, sampled on day 0 of AZD1222 vaccination. The receptors derive from an adult in good health.

The CDR3 loop reads CASSQRASGGYNEQFF. CDR3 in DNA: TGTGCCAGCAGCCAACGGGCTAGCGGGGGTTACAATGAGCAGTTCTTC. This chain uses TRBV16 with TRBJ2-1, with 10 positions matching TRBD2. CDR3 length: 16 amino acids. Germline V gives CDR1 KGHSY, CDR2 FQNENV. J gave up 4 bases and V 2 bases, and 5 bases lay outside the gene matches.

The J gene is TRBJ2-3, the V gene TRBV23-1; 8 bases line up with TRBD1. TRBV23-1 is flagged as an ORF with uncertain function. CDR3 size: 19 residues. V lost 0 bases, J lost 6 bases, and 17 bases stayed unmatched. The CDR3 loop reads CASSQSRRGQRPAEDTQYF. In nucleotides, the CDR3 is TGCGCCAGCAGTCAATCTCGCAGGGGGCAGCGGCCTGCCGAGGATACGCAGTATTTT.

V usage is TRBV18 and J usage is TRBJ1-5; D not certain. The length of the CDR3 is 16 residues. Trimming stripped 5 bases from V and 1 base from J, with 15 bases between. Germline V lookup: CDR1 KGHSH, CDR2 LQKENI. The CDR3 here is CASSASRVSSNQPQHF. The CDR3 coding sequence is TGTGCCAGCTCAGCGAGTCGGGTTTCGAGCAATCAGCCCCAGCATTTT.

The chain joins TRBV20-1 to TRBJ2-7, with unresolved D. Trimming removed 5 bases from V and 5 bases from J, with 10 bases in between. This CDR3 is built from 11 residues. The germline V gene encodes CDR1 DFQATT and CDR2 SNEGSKA (reference sequence). The CDR3 sequence: CSASFGDEQYF. The CDR3 coding sequence is TGCAGTGCTTCGTTTGGGGACGAGCAGTACTTC.

The chain has TRBV9 and TRBJ2-1; D gene uncertain. The germline V gene encodes CDR1 SGDLS and CDR2 YYNGEE. V shed 3 bases and J shed 5 bases, with 21 bases lying between them. The length of the CDR3 is 17 residues. CDR3 amino acids: CASSAPSARSPNNEQFF. As DNA, the CDR3 is TGTGCCAGCAGCGCCCCTTCAGCCCGATCTCCTAACAATGAGCAGTTCTTC.

The V gene is TRBV10-2, the J gene TRBJ2-3; D is unclear. The germline V gene has CDR1 WSHSY and CDR2 SAAADI. This CDR3 is built from 13 residues. V shed 1 base and J shed 4 bases, with 6 bases lying between them. In DNA form, the CDR3 reads TGCGCCAGCAGTGAGTATAGCCCAGATACGCAGTATTTT. Residues: CASSEYSPDTQYF.

The V gene is TRBV5-5, the J gene TRBJ1-6; possibly TRBD1 for D (6 bases). From germline, CDR1 is SGHKS and CDR2 YYEKEE (reference sequence). The CDR3 has 15 residues. V lost 2 bases and J 4 bases, leaving 10 bases between the germline ends. Written as DNA, the CDR3 is TGTGCCAGCAGCTTTAGGGACACTTATAATTCACCCCTCCACTTT. The encoded protein is CASSFRDTYNSPLHF.

This chain's CDR3 is CASSPTGLQGNQPQHF. CDR3 sequence (DNA): TGTGCCAGCTCACCAACGGGCCTCCAGGGCAATCAGCCCCAGCATTTT. The V and J genes are TRBV18 and TRBJ1-5, with D unclear. V lost 2 bases to trimming and J lost 2 bases, with 13 bases between them. The CDR3 has 16 amino acids. Germline V gene data show CDR1 as KGHSH and CDR2 as LQKENI.

This chain joins TRBV9 and TRBJ1-5; 7 bases align to TRBD1. J was trimmed by 4 bases and V by 3 bases; bases with no gene match: 4. The CDR3 totals 14 residues. The germline V gene has CDR1 SGDLS and CDR2 YYNGEE. CDR3 in DNA: TGTGCCAGCAGCGCCACACAGGGGAATCAGCCCCAGCATTTT. It specifies CASSATQGNQPQHF.

This clone was counted a single time. The rearrangement joins TRBV6-4 to TRBJ2-1; TRBD1 aligns across 9 bases. CDR1 is MRHNA, CDR2 SNTAGT, per germline. This CDR3 has 15 amino acids. V lost 6 bases, J lost 1 base, and 4 bases stayed unmatched. The CDR3, as DNA: TGTGCCAGCAGCCGGGGACAGGGATCCTACAATGAGCAGTTCTTC. This translates into CASSRGQGSYNEQFF.

The chain couples TRBV28 to TRBJ1-5; D is possibly TRBD1 (6 bases). Germline assignment: CDR1 MDHEN and CDR2 SYDVKM. CDR3 size: 15 residues. The germline V and J ends were trimmed by 5 bases and 9 bases, with 20 bases remaining between them. This CDR3 is CASSPWGQVVLPQHF. For the CDR3, the DNA is TGTGCCAGCAGTCCATGGGGGCAGGTAGTTTTGCCCCAGCATTTT.

This clone was recorded once. V is TRBV19 and J is TRBJ2-1, with D possibly matching TRBD2 (6 bases). Trimming pared 3 bases from V and 9 bases from J, leaving 18 bases between. Germline assignment: CDR1 LNHDA and CDR2 SQIVND (reference sequence). This CDR3 has 15 amino acids. The CDR3 coding sequence is TGTGCCAGTAGTATCCGGACTACCCGAGGGCCTGAGCAGTTCTTC. Residues: CASSIRTTRGPEQFF.

The V gene is TRBV18, the J gene TRBJ2-3, with D tentatively TRBD1 (5 bases). Trimming pared 4 bases from V and 2 bases from J, leaving 13 bases between. CDR3 size: 15 residues. Looked up from germline, CDR1 is KGHSH and CDR2 is LQKENI. This chain's CDR3 is CASSLVTDTTDTQYF. The CDR3 region has the DNA TGTGCCAGCTCACTAGTTACGGACACCACAGATACGCAGTATTTT.

The chain combines TRBV28 with TRBJ1-5; D ambiguous. Germline V gene lookup returns CDR1 MDHEN and CDR2 SYDVKM. The V end lost 8 bases, the J end lost 4 bases, and 18 bases lay between the germline ends. The length of the CDR3 is 15 residues. The CDR3 sequence: CASGRFKGRNQPQHF. The CDR3 DNA is TGTGCCAGCGGGAGATTCAAGGGTCGGAATCAGCCCCAGCATTTT.

The rearrangement uses TRBV24-1 and TRBJ2-6, with D possibly TRBD2 on 5 matching bases. CDR3 length: 18 amino acids. Trimming cost V 7 bases and J 0 bases, with 18 bases left between them. Germline CDR1 is KGHDR and CDR2 is SFDVKD. CDR3 protein: CATSPRLTIGSGANVLTF. CDR3 in DNA: TGTGCCACCAGCCCGAGACTGACTATCGGCTCTGGGGCCAACGTCCTGACTTTC.

The CDR3, as DNA: TGTGCCAGTACCCCGGGGACCCCCGGCGAGCAGTACTTC. It specifies CASTPGTPGEQYF. J is TRBJ2-7 and V is TRBV19, with D perhaps matching TRBD1 or TRBD2 (5 bases each). Per the germline V gene, CDR1 is LNHDA and CDR2 is SQIVND (reference sequence). The CDR3 totals 13 residues. V was clipped by 7 bases and J by 6 bases, with 16 bases between them.

V and J are TRBV3-1 (or the pseudogene TRBV3-2) and TRBJ2-2; 13 bases map to TRBD2. V gave up 4 bases and J gave up 7 bases; unmatched junction bases: 6. The CDR3 length is 16 residues. From germline, CDR1 is LGHDT and CDR2 YNNKEL (reference sequence). The CDR3 loop reads CASSPLAGGNGGELFF. CDR3 sequence (DNA): TGTGCCAGCAGCCCACTAGCGGGGGGGAATGGCGGGGAGCTGTTTTTT.

This chain connects TRBV28 to TRBJ1-4; 8 positions match TRBD1. Trimming cost V 5 bases and J 6 bases; bases outside gene matches: 5. CDR1 MDHEN and CDR2 SYDVKM come from the germline V gene. The CDR3 sequence is 14 residues long. CDR3 in DNA: TGTGCCAGCAGTAAAAGACAGGGGCATGAAAAACTGTTTTTT. Protein sequence: CASSKRQGHEKLFF.

CDR3 in amino acids: CASSLEGFKQYF. The CDR3 DNA reads TGTGCCAGCAGCTTGGAAGGTTTCAAGCAGTACTTC. The chain combines TRBV5-6 with TRBJ2-7; D unclear. Looked up from germline, CDR1 is SGHDT and CDR2 is YYEEEE. V was clipped by 0 bases and J by 8 bases, with 9 bases between them. The CDR3 is 12 residues long.

The rearrangement uses TRBV11-1 and TRBJ2-7; D is undetermined. V was cut by 4 bases and J by 5 bases, with 12 bases left in between. The CDR3 consists of 13 residues. Germline assignment: CDR1 SGHAT and CDR2 FQDESV (reference sequence). The CDR3 is CASSSGGVHEQYF. Written as DNA, the CDR3 is TGTGCCAGCAGCTCCGGCGGTGTCCACGAGCAGTACTTC. The whole variable domain, remainder taken from reference TRBV11-1 and TRBJ2-7, is EAEVAQSPRYKITEKSQAVAFWCDPISGHATLYWYRQILGQGPELLVQFQDESVVDDSQLPKDRFSAERLKGVDSTLKIQPAELGDSAMYLCASSSGGVHEQYFGPGTRLTVT.

The chain carries TRBV5-6 and TRBJ2-1, with 10 bases that match TRBD2. This CDR3 is built from 15 residues. V gave up 4 bases and J gave up 5 bases; unmatched junction bases: 6. The germline gives CDR1 SGHDT, CDR2 YYEEEE. The CDR3 DNA reads TGTGCCAGCAGCAAGGGGACTAGCGATAACAATGAGCAGTTCTTC. It yields the protein CASSKGTSDNNEQFF.

This chain uses TRBV12-3 or TRBV12-4 with TRBJ1-1; weak D call: TRBD1 (5 bases). The CDR3 extends over 11 amino acids. The V end lost 10 bases, the J end lost 4 bases, and 10 bases lay between the germline ends. CDR3 residues: CAIATVTEAFF. Written as DNA, the CDR3 is TGTGCCATCGCGACAGTCACTGAAGCTTTCTTT.

J is TRBJ1-5 and V is TRBV7-9; D unresolved. The CDR3 covers 12 residues. Germline assignment: CDR1 SEHNR and CDR2 FQNEAQ (reference sequence). V was shortened by 5 bases and J by 10 bases, with 12 bases between the two germline ends. The CDR3 sequence is CASSEDTGPQHF. For the CDR3, the DNA is TGTGCCAGCAGCGAGGATACGGGACCCCAGCATTTT.

The rearrangement uses TRBV10-3 and TRBJ2-5; no clear D gene. V dropped 3 bases and J dropped 3 bases, with 11 bases sitting between them. Per the germline V gene, CDR1 is ENHRY and CDR2 is SYGVKD. The length of the CDR3 is 14 residues. The CDR3 spells CAISERDIKETQYF. The CDR3 bases are TGTGCCATCAGTGAACGTGATATAAAAGAGACCCAGTACTTC.

This clone was picked up one time. The rearrangement uses TRBV3-1 (or the pseudogene TRBV3-2) and TRBJ2-5, with D unclear. The CDR3 has 14 residues. In germline, CDR1 is LGHDT, CDR2 YNNKEL (reference sequence). Trimming pared 4 bases from V and 6 bases from J, leaving 15 bases between. CDR3 DNA: TGTGCCAGCAGCCCCGACCCAGAGAGGAAGACCCAGTACTTC. Residues: CASSPDPERKTQYF.

The V and J genes are TRBV7-3 and TRBJ2-7; tentatively, D is TRBD1 (5 bases). Trimming removed 2 bases from V and 1 base from J, with 12 bases in between. The CDR3 is made up of 15 amino acids. Germline V gene sequence: CDR1 SGHTA, CDR2 FQGTGA. In DNA form, the CDR3 reads TGTGCCAGCAGCTTAGGCCCAGGGCCGTCCTACGAGCAGTACTTC. Its protein is CASSLGPGPSYEQYF.

This clone was seen only once. The J gene is TRBJ2-3, the V gene TRBV7-2; TRBD2 matches 14 bases. In germline, CDR1 is SGHTA, CDR2 FQGNSA. V shed 1 base, J shed 6 bases, and the junction held 9 bases outside the gene matches. The CDR3 has 18 residues. This chain's CDR3 is CASSLGRLAGGMGDTQYF. DNA of the CDR3: TGTGCCAGCAGCTTAGGGAGACTAGCGGGAGGGATGGGCGATACGCAGTATTTT.

The chain recombines TRBV2 with TRBJ2-1; D is perhaps TRBD2 (7 bases). The germline V gene encodes CDR1 SNHLY and CDR2 FYNNEI. CDR3 size: 15 residues. With 7 bases removed from V and 5 bases from J, the gap between germline ends came to 18 bases. CDR3 sequence reads: CASNKGGTPDNEQFF. The CDR3 nucleotides read TGTGCCAGCAATAAGGGGGGGACACCTGACAATGAGCAGTTCTTC.

The chain is built from TRBV6-5 and TRBJ2-3; 7 nucleotides agree with TRBD2. The CDR3 is made up of 13 amino acids. Germline CDR1 reads MNHEY; CDR2 reads SVGAGI. V trimming: 8 bases; J trimming: 3 bases; junction bases outside the gene matches: 5. The CDR3 region has the DNA TGTGCCAGCCGCAGGGAGGGGACAGATACGCAGTATTTT. This gives the protein CASRREGTDTQYF.

This clone was observed many times. Here the CDR3 DNA reads TGCGCCAGCAGCCAAGCCGCGGGAAAGCAGCCCCAGCATTTT. It specifies CASSQAAGKQPQHF. V is TRBV4-1 and J is TRBJ1-5; D not resolved. Germline V lookup: CDR1 MGHRA, CDR2 YSYEKL. There are 14 residues in the CDR3. V was cut by 1 base and J by 7 bases, with 11 bases left in between.

The chain joins TRBV28 to TRBJ1-1; D perhaps matches TRBD1 (5 bases). The CDR3 extends over 13 amino acids. CDR1 is MDHEN, CDR2 SYDVKM, per germline. The germline V and J ends were trimmed by 1 base and 5 bases, with 8 bases remaining between them. The CDR3 loop is CASSLYWGTEAFF. The CDR3 DNA is TGTGCCAGCAGTTTATATTGGGGGACTGAAGCTTTCTTT.

This chain links TRBV28 with TRBJ1-5; a possible D gene is TRBD1 (6 bases). V was pared by 5 bases and J by 4 bases, with 15 bases between. CDR1 is MDHEN and CDR2 is SYDVKM in the germline V gene. The CDR3 is 15 residues long. As DNA, the CDR3 is TGTGCCAGCAGTGACGGTGGGGGGCGAAATCAGCCCCAGCATTTT. Translating it yields CASSDGGGRNQPQHF. The whole variable domain, remainder taken from reference TRBV28 and TRBJ1-5, is DVKVTQSSRYLVKRTGEKVFLECVQDMDHENMFWYRQDPGLGLRLIYFSYDVKMKEKGDIPEGYSVSREKKERFSLILESASTNQTSMYLCASSDGGGRNQPQHFGDGTRLSIL.